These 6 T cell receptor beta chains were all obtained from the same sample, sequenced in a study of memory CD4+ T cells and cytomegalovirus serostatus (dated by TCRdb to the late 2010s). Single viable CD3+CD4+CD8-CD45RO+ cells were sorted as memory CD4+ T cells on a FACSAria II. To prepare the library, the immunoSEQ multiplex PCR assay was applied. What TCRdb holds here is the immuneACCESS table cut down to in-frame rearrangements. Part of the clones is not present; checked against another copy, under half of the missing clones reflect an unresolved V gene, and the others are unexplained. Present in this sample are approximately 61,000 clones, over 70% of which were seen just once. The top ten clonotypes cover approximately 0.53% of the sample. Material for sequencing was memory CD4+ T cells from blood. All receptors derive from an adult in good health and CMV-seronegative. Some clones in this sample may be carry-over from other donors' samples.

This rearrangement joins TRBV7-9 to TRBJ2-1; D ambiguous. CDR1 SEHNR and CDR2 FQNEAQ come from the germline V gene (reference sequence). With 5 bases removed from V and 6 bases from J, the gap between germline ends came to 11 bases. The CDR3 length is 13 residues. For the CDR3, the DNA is TGTGCCAGCAGCGTGACGTTGGGCAATGAGCAGTTCTTC. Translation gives CASSVTLGNEQFF.

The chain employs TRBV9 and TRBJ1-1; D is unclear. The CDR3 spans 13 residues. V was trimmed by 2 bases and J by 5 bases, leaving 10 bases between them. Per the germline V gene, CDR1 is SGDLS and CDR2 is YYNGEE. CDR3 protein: CASSVSLGTEAFF. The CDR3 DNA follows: TGTGCCAGCAGCGTCAGCCTGGGGACTGAAGCTTTCTTT.

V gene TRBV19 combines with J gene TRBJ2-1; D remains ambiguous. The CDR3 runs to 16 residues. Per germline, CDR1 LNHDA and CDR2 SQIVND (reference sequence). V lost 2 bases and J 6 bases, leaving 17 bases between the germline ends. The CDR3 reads CASSIFSQALRNEQFF. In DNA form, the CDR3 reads TGTGCCAGTAGTATATTTTCCCAGGCCCTCCGCAATGAGCAGTTCTTC.

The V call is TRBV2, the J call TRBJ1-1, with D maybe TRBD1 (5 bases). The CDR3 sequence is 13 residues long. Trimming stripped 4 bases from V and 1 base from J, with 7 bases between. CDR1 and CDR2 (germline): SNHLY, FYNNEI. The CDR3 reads CASSVGGNTEAFF. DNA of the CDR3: TGTGCCAGCAGTGTTGGGGGGAACACTGAAGCTTTCTTT.

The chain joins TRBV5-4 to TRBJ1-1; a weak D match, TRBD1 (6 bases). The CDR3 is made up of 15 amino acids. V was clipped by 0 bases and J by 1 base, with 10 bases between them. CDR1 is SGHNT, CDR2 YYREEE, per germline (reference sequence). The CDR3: CASSLAKTGNTEAFF. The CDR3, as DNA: TGTGCCAGCAGCTTGGCCAAGACAGGGAACACTGAAGCTTTCTTT.

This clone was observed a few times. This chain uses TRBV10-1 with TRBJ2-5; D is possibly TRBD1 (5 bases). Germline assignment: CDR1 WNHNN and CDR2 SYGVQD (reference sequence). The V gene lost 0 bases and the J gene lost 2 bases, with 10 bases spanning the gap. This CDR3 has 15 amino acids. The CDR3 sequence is CASSESGRPQETQYF. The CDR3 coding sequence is TGCGCCAGCAGTGAGTCGGGGCGACCTCAAGAGACCCAGTACTTC.